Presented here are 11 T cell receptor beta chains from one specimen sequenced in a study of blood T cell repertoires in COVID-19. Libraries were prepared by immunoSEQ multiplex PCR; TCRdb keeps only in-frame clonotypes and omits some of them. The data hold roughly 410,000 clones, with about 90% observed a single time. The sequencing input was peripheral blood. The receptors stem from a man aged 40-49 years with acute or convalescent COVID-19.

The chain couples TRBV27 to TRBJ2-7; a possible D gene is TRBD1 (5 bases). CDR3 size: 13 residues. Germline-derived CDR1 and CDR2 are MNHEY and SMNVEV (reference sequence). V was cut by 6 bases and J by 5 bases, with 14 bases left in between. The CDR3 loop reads CASRQQGTNEQYF. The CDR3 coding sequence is TGTGCCAGCAGGCAGCAGGGTACCAACGAGCAGTACTTC.

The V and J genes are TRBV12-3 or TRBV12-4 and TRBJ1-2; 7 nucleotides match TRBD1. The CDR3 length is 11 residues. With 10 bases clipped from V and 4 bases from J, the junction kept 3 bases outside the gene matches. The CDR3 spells CAIEGAYGYTF. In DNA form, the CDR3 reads TGTGCCATCGAGGGGGCCTATGGCTACACCTTC.

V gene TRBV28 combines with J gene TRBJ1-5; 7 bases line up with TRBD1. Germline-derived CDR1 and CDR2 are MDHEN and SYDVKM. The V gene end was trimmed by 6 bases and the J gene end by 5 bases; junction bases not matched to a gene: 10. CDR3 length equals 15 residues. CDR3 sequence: CASSLQTTGDQPQHF. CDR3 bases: TGTGCCAGCAGCTTACAAACCACAGGGGATCAGCCCCAGCATTTT.

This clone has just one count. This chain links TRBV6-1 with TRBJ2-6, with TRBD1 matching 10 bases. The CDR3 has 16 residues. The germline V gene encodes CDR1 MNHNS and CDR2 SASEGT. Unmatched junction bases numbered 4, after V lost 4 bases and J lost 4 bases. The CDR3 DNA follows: TGTGCCAGCAGTGGGGACAGGGGAGGCGGGGCCAACGTCCTGACTTTC. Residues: CASSGDRGGGANVLTF.

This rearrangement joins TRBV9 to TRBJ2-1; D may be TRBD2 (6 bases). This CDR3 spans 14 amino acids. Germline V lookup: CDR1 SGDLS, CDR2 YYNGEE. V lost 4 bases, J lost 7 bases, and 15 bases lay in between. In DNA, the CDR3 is TGTGCCAGCAGCCCGAGGAGTGGAGGGAATGAGCAGTTCTTC. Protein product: CASSPRSGGNEQFF.

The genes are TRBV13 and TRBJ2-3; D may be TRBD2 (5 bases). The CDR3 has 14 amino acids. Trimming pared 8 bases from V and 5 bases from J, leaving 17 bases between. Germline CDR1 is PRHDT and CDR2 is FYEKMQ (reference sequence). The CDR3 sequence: CASSLGEWLDTQYF. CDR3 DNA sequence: TGTGCCAGCTCCCTCGGGGAGTGGCTAGATACGCAGTATTTT.

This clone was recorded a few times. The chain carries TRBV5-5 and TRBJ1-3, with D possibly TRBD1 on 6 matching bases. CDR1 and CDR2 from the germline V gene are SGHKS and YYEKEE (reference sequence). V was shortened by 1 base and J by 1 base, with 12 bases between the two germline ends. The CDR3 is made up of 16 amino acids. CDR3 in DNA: TGTGCCAGCAGCTTGCTCAGGGGAAGGTCTGGAAACACCATATATTTT. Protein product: CASSLLRGRSGNTIYF.

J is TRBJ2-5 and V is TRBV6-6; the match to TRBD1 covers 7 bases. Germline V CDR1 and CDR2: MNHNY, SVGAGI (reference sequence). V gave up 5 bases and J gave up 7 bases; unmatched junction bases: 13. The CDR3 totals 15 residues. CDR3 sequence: CASSRSTGTWLTQYF. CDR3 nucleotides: TGTGCCAGCAGTCGATCGACAGGGACATGGTTGACCCAGTACTTC.

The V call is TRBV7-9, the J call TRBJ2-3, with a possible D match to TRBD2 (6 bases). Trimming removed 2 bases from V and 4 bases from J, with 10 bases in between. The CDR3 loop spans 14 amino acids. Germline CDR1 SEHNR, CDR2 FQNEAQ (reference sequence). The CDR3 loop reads CASSLTGSADTQYF. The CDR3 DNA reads TGTGCCAGCAGCTTAACCGGGAGCGCAGATACGCAGTATTTT.

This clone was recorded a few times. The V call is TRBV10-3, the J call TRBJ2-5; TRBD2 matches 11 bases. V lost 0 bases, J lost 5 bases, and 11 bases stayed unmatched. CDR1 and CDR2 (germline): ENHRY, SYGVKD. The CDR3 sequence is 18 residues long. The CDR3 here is CAISESPTLAGAGETQYF. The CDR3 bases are TGTGCCATCAGTGAGTCCCCAACACTAGCGGGGGCGGGTGAGACCCAGTACTTC.

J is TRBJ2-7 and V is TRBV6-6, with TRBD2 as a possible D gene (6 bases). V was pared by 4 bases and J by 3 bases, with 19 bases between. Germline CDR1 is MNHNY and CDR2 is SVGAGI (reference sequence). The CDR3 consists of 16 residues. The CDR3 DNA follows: TGTGCCAGCAGTTTAGCCTCACGGGGGAACGTCTACGAGCAGTACTTC. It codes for CASSLASRGNVYEQYF.